The source of this T cell receptor beta chain is a study of HIV-infected children after antiretroviral therapy interruption (dated by TCRdb to between 2018 and 2021). Notes on the research overall: Eight children, all with CD4+ count above 500 and viral load below 50 copies/ml, were included, of whom four were on planned treatment interruption and four were on continuous treatment. For the interruption arm, samples were taken at week 0, at week 12, at the end of interruption (week 24 or 48), and roughly 3 years after the study ended. The interruption group had a median age of about 9.5 years, and the continuous treatment group had a median age of approximately 8 years. Alongside measurements of thymic output, TCR repertoires of children on planned treatment interruption were compared with TCR repertoires of children on continuous antiretroviral treatment. In the continuous-treatment arm, samples from corresponding weeks 0, 48 and 150 were analyzed. Recorded exposure to EBV and CMV was present in most of the participating children.

Counted from cysteine to phenylalanine, this CDR3 has 13 amino acids. The retained sequence is limited to the CDR3, 39 bases, with the frame set at the first base. V is clipped by 4 bases and J by 5 bases, and the sequence between their germline boundaries is 11 bases long. Sequences ENHRY (CDR1) and SYGVKD (CDR2) are obtained from the germline V gene. The method behind the library was 3' RACE. TCR libraries were generated from RNA by a 3' RACE protocol incorporating unique molecular identifiers so that PCR amplification bias could be corrected. As many as 12 amplicon libraries were pooled and then sequenced on an Illumina MiSeq using v2 2x250 paired-end chemistry. Concerning the study's data processing: Decombinator was used to process the reads, assigning V and J genes and CDR3 and applying barcode-based correction of errors and PCR bias. Repertoires were subsampled to equal depth before Gini coefficients were calculated with the R ineq package. Three approaches were used to assess CDR3 similarity: GLIPH, Hamming distance and a shared triplet metric. TCRdb redid the processing of the public reads, applying fastp at Q25 and MiXCR, and retained in-frame beta chains. A single entry per CDR3 protein holds the most common genes and DNA from its merged rows. For this entry, the V and J calls and clone size follow TCRdb and not the study's own pipeline. In this sample the table shows approximately 89,000 distinct CDR3 sequences, less than 7% of which occur a single time. Approximately 1.2% of the sample rests with the top ten.

Broader findings and caveats from the paper: The low number of patients is a limitation and the data should be interpreted with caution. In naive CD4+ repertoires of PTI patients, CDR3 sharing between time points fell after interruption began; many sequences were shared between end of interruption and 3 years later. An increase in the naive CD4+ Gini coefficient was observed by the end of treatment interruption, suggesting clonal expansion, and a return to baseline was observed by 3 years. Sorted CD45RA+ naive cells might include minor non-naive CD45RA+ populations such as EMRA or stem memory cells.

This clonotype was counted many times. Its antigen target is currently unknown. No clone much larger than this one lies a single base away; base qualities are absent. The treatment or condition tag for this specimen amounts to: PENTA 11 planned treatment interruption arm or continuous ART arm. Children from the United Kingdom aged 2 to 15 years who had been given at least three-drug ART for at least 24 weeks were enrolled as participants. Cryopreserved PBMCs containing at least 5 million viable cells were needed, and a handful of candidate patients were excluded because their viable PBMC yield was low. Using a FACSAria III cell sorter, naive CD4+ CD45RA+ CD45RO- T cells were FACS-sorted out of thawed PBMCs. Sorted cells were fixed, and RNA was extracted using the RNeasy FFPE kit followed by the RNeasy Micro kit.

The V and J segments used are TRBV10-3 and TRBJ2-5; the D region is possibly TRBD1 or TRBD2, each matching across 5 bases. Sequences were derived from CD45RA+ CD4+ T cells from PBMCs, pooled from several time points, sampled from a donor given antiretroviral therapy, either interrupted or continuous. The intended sense of this specimen's cell subset or site label: naive CD4+ CD45RA+ CD45RO- T cells. This TCR derives from a pool of human donors with HIV. The base sequence is TGTGCCATCAGTGGGGGGACCGGCGAGACCCAGTACTTC. Its coded protein is CAISGGTGETQYF.